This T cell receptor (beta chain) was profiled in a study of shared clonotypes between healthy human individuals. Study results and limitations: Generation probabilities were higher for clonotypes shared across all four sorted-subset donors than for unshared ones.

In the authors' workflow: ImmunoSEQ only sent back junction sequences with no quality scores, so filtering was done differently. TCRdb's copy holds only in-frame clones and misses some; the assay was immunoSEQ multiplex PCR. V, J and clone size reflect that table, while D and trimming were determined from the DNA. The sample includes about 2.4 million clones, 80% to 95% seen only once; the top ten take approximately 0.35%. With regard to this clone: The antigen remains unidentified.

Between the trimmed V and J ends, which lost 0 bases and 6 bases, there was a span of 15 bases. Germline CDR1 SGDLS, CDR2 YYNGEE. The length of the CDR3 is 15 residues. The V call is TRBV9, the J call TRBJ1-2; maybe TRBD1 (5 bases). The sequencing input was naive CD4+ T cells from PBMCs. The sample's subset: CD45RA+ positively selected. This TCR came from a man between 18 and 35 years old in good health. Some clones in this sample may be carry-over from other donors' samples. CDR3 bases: TGTGCCAGCAGCGTAGGAACGACAGTGGGTCATGGCTACACCTTC. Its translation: CASSVGTTVGHGYTF. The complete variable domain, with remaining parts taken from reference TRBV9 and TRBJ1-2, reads DSGVTQTPKHLITATGQRVTLRCSPRSGDLSVYWYQQSLDQGLQFLIQYYNGEERAKGNILERFSAQQFPDLHSELNLSSLELGDSALYFCASSVGTTVGHGYTFGSGTRLTVV.